The present T cell receptor beta chain was sequenced within a study of blood T cells in healthy people across ages. The study drew donors from healthy Caucasian individuals in Russia aged roughly 6 to 90. Peripheral blood samples of around 9.3 milliliters were drawn from each donor. Extraction yielded at least 5 micrograms of total RNA per sample. A second PCR, run for roughly 7 to 11 cycles, used a sample-barcoded 5' primer plus a J-beta primer mix. MiXCR, applied by TCRdb to the 5' RACE reads, yields one record per CDR3 protein. Found here are about 780,000 distinct CDR3 sequences, more than 35% of them singletons; the top ten hold 15% to 20%. Sequencing was done on a sample of blood. The receptor was isolated from a man older than 75 in good health.

This chain's CDR3 is CASSNLINEQFF. DNA of the CDR3: TGTGCCAGCAGCAACCTTATCAATGAGCAGTTCTTC. The rearrangement joins TRBV7-3 to TRBJ2-1; D is unresolved. The CDR3 has 12 residues. Germline V gene sequence: CDR1 SGHTA, CDR2 FQGTGA. Trimming shortened V by 5 bases and J by 6 bases, and 8 bases separated the two germline ends.